This TCR beta chain was obtained from a study of blood T cell repertoires in COVID-19. Study background: Samples of COVID-19 (acute and convalescent) were obtained from the United States, Italy and Spain. The analysed material was cDNA or gDNA that came from T cells, B-cell-depleted T cells, or PBMCs.

In the authors' methods: Researchers report that nucleated cell counts were estimated from reference gene primer amplification. Sequencing was performed with immunoSEQ multiplex PCR; in TCRdb, only in-frame clones are kept and a portion is missing. V and J calls and clone size are those listed in that table; D and trimming were worked out from the DNA. This table has fewer than 35,000 clones, around 82% appearing once. The germline gives CDR1 KGHSH, CDR2 LQKENI. The length of the CDR3 is 12 residues. V dropped 11 bases and J dropped 8 bases, with 16 bases sitting between them. What was sequenced was peripheral blood. The sequence was obtained from a man older than 75 with active or convalescent COVID-19. The V call is TRBV18, the J call TRBJ2-1, with D tentatively TRBD2 (5 bases). CDR3 region: CASSRGYDEQFF. CDR3 bases: TGTGCCTCCAGTCGAGGGTACGATGAGCAGTTCTTC.